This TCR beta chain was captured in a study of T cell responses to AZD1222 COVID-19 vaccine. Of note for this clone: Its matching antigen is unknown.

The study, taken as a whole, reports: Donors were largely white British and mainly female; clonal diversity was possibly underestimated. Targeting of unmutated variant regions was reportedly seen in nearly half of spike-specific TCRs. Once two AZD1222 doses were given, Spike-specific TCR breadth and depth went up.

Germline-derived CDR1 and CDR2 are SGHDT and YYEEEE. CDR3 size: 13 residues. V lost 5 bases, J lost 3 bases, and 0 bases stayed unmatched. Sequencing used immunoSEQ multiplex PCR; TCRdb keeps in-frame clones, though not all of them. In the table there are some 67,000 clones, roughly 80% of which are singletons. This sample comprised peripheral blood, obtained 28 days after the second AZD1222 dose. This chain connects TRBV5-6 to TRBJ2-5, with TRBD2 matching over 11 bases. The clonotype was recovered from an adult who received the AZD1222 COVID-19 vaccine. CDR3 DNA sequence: TGTGCCAGCAGGACTAGCGGGAAAGAGACCCAGTACTTC. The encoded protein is CASRTSGKETQYF. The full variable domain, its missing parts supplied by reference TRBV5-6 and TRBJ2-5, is DAGVTQSPTHLIKTRGQQVTLRCSPKSGHDTVSWYQQALGQGPQFIFQYYEEEERQRGNFPDRFSGHQFPNYSSELNVNALLLGDSALYLCASRTSGKETQYFGPGTRLLVL.